This T cell receptor beta chain emerged from a study of breast tumors, draining lymph nodes, adjacent tissues. Broader study findings: The data were judged consistent with most tumor T cells coming from lymph node and expanding in tumor.

Within the sample, this clonotype is medium-sized. Its antigen is not known. In germline, CDR1 is SNHLY, CDR2 FYNNEI. Trimming cost V 6 bases and J 3 bases, with 12 bases left between them. This CDR3 has 13 amino acids. TCRdb reprocessed the multiplex PCR reads via MiXCR and lists one record per CDR3 protein. The sample has 14,000 to 15,000 distinct CDR3 sequences, roughly 50% seen once; the top ten hold roughly 27%. Source material: tumor-adjacent breast tissue. The source of this sequence is a female donor with breast cancer. Some clones in this sample may be carry-over from other donors' samples. The chain recombines TRBV2 with TRBJ2-7; D is unresolved. The DNA of the CDR3 is TGTGCCAGCAGACCCGGCCAAAACTACGAGCAGTACTTC. Protein: CASRPGQNYEQYF.